A selection of T cell receptor beta chains follows, all from one sample in a study of blood T cell repertoires in COVID-19. Data came from immunoSEQ multiplex PCR; TCRdb stores just in-frame clones and leaves some out. Of more than 200,000 clones in the sample, more than 85% were seen once. Sequencing was performed on PBMCs or T cells enriched from blood (not recorded which). These receptors were collected from a woman aged 50 to 65 who had recovered from COVID-19. CDR3s include the opening cysteine and the closing phenylalanine or tryptophan. Clone sizes are given selectively: once, few, many, or a class where the clone is expanded.

v_call	j_call	clone_size	cdr3_aa
TRBV3-1/TRBV3-2	TRBJ2-3	NA	CASSGGNTDTQYF
TRBV2	TRBJ1-2	NA	CASSIDRDQGYTF
TRBV29-1	TRBJ2-2	NA	CSVEQGATGELFF
TRBV19	TRBJ1-3	NA	CASSPEVRISGNTIYF
TRBV19	TRBJ1-5	NA	CASTDRTGENQPQHF
TRBV19	TRBJ2-3	once	CASSIARHHNTDTQYF
TRBV3-1/TRBV3-2	TRBJ2-7	NA	CASTAGQNYEQYF
TRBV25-1	TRBJ2-3	NA	CASKTGVGDTQYF
TRBV5-1	TRBJ1-5	NA	CASSSRDGGGNQPQHF
TRBV18	TRBJ1-1	NA	CASSPSTGGDTEAFF